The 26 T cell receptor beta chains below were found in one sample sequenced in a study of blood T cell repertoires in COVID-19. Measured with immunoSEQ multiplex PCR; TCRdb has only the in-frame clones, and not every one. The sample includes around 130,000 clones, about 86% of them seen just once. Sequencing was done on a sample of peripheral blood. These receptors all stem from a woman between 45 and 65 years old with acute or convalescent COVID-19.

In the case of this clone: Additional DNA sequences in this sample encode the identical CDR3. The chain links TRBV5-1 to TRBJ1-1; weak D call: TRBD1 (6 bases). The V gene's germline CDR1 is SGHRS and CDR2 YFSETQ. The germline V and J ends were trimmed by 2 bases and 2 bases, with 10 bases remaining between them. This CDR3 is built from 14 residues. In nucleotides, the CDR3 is TGCGCCAGCAGCTTACAGGGAACTAACACTGAAGCTTTCTTT. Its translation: CASSLQGTNTEAFF.

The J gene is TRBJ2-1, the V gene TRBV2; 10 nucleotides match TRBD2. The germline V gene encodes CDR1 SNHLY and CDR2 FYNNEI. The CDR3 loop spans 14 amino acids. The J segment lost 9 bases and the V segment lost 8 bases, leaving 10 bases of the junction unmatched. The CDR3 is CASHQSGGAGEQFF. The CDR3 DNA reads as TGTGCCAGCCACCAGAGCGGGGGGGCGGGTGAGCAGTTCTTC. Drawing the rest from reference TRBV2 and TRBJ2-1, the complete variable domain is EPEVTQTPSHQVTQMGQEVILRCVPISNHLYFYWYRQILGQKVEFLVSFYNNEISEKSEIFDDQFSVERPDGSNFTLKIRSTKLEDSAMYFCASHQSGGAGEQFFGPGTRLTVL.

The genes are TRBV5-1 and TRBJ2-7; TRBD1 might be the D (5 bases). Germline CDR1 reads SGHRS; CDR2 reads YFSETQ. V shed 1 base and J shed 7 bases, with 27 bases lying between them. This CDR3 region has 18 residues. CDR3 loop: CASSLFVSGSAGPQEQYF. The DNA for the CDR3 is TGCGCCAGCAGCTTGTTTGTTTCTGGGTCGGCAGGGCCCCAAGAGCAGTACTTC.

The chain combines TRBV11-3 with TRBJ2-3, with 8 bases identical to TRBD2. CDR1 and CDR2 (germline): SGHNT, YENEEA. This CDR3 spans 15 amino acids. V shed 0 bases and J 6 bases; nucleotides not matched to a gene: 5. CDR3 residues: CASSLESGGVDTQYF. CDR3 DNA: TGTGCCAGCAGCTTAGAGAGCGGGGGAGTGGATACGCAGTATTTT. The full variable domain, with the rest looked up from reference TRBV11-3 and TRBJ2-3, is EAGVVQSPRYKIIEKKQPVAFWCNPISGHNTLYWYLQNLGQGPELLIRYENEEAVDDSQLPKDRFSAERLKGVDSTLKIQPAELGDSAVYLCASSLESGGVDTQYFGPGTRLTVL.

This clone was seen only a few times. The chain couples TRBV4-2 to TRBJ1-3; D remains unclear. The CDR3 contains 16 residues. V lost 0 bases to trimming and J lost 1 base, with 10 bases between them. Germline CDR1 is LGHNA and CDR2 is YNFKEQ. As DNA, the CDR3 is TGTGCCAGCAGCCAAGAAATGTCGGTATCTGGAAACACCATATATTTT. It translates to CASSQEMSVSGNTIYF.

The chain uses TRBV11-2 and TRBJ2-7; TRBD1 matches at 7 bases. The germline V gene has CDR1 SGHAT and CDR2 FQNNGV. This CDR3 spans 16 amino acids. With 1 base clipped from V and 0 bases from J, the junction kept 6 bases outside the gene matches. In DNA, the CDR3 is TGTGCCAGCAGCTTAGGAGGGACAGCGAGCTCCTACGAGCAGTACTTC. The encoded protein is CASSLGGTASSYEQYF.

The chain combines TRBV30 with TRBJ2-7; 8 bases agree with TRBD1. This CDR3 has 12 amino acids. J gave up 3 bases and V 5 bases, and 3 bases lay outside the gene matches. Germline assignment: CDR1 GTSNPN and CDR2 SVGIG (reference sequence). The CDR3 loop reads CAWGQGVYEQYF. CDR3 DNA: TGTGCCTGGGGACAGGGCGTCTACGAGCAGTACTTC.

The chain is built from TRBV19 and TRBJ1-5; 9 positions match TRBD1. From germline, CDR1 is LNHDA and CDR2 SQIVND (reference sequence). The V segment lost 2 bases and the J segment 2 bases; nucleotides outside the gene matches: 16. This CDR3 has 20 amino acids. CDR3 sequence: CASSIRGAGQGTVGNQPQHF. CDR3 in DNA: TGTGCCAGTAGTATAAGGGGAGCGGGACAGGGAACCGTAGGCAATCAGCCCCAGCATTTT.

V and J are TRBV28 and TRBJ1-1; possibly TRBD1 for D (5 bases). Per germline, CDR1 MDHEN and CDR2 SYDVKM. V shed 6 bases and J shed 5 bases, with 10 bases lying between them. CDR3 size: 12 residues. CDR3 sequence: CASRPTVTEAFF. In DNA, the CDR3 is TGTGCCAGCAGACCGACAGTGACTGAAGCTTTCTTT.

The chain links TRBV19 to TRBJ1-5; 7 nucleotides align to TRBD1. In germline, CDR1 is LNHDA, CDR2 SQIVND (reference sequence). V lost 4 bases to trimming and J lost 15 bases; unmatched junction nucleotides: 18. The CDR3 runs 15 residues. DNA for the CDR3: TGTGCCAGTAGTAGGTGGACCACGGACAGGCCCGTTTCGCATTTT. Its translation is CASSRWTTDRPVSHF.

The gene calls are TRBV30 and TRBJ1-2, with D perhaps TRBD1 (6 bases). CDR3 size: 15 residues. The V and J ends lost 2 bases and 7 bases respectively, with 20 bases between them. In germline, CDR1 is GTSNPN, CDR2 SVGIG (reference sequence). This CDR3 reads CAWSSGGGRRRGYTF. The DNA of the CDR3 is TGTGCCTGGAGTTCCGGGGGGGGCAGGCGTCGTGGCTACACCTTC.

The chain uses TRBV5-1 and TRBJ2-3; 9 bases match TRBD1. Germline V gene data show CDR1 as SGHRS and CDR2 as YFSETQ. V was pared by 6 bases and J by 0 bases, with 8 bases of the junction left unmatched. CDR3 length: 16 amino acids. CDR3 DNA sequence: TGCGCCAGCACTTCAGGGACAGGGTTCAGCACAGATACGCAGTATTTT. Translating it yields CASTSGTGFSTDTQYF. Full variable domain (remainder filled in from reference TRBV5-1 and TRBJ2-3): KAGVTQTPRYLIKTRGQQVTLSCSPISGHRSVSWYQQTPGQGLQFLFEYFSETQRNKGNFPGRFSGRQFSNSRSEMNVSTLELGDSALYLCASTSGTGFSTDTQYFGPGTRLTVL.

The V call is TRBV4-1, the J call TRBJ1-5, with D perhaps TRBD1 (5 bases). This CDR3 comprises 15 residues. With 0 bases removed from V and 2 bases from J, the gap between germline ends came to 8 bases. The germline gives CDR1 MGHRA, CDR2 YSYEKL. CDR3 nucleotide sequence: TGCGCCAGCAGCCAAGAAATAGGGGGCAATCAGCCCCAGCATTTT. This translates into CASSQEIGGNQPQHF.

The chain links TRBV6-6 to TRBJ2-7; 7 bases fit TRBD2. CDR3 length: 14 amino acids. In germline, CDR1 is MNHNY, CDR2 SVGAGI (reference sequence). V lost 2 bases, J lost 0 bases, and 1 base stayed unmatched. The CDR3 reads CASSYGGGSYEQYF. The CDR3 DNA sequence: TGTGCCAGCAGTTACGGGGGGGGCTCCTACGAGCAGTACTTC.

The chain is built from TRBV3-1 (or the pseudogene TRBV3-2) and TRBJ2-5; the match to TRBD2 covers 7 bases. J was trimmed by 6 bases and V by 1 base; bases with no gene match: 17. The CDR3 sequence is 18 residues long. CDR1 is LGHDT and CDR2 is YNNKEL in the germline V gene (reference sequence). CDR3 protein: CASSQGPSSGANPKTQYF. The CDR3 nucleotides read TGTGCCAGCAGCCAAGGGCCTTCGAGCGGGGCTAACCCAAAGACCCAGTACTTC.

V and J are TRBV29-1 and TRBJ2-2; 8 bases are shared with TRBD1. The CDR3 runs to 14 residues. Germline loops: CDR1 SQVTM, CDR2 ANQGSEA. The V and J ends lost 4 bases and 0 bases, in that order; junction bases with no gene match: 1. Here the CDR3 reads CSVAGGANTGELFF. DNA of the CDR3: TGCAGCGTTGCAGGGGGCGCGAACACCGGGGAGCTGTTTTTT.

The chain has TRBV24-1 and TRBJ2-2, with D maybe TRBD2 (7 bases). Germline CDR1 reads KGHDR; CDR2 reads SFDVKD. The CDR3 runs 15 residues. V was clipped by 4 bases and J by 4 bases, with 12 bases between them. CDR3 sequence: CATSDLGGGTGELFF. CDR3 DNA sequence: TGTGCCACCAGTGACCTGGGAGGGGGCACCGGGGAGCTGTTTTTT.

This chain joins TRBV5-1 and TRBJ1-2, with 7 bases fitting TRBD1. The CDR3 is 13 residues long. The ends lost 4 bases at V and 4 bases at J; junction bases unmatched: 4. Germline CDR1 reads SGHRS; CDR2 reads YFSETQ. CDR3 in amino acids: CASSGDSPYGYTF. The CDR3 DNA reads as TGCGCCAGCAGCGGGGACAGCCCCTATGGCTACACCTTC. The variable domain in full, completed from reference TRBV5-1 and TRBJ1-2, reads KAGVTQTPRYLIKTRGQQVTLSCSPISGHRSVSWYQQTPGQGLQFLFEYFSETQRNKGNFPGRFSGRQFSNSRSEMNVSTLELGDSALYLCASSGDSPYGYTFGSGTRLTVV.

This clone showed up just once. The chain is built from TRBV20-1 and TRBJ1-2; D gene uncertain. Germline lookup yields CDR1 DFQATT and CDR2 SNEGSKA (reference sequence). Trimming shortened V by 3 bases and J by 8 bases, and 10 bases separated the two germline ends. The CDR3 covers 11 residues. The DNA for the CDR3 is TGCAGTGCTAGTCTTGATGCGGGCTACACCTTC. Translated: CSASLDAGYTF.

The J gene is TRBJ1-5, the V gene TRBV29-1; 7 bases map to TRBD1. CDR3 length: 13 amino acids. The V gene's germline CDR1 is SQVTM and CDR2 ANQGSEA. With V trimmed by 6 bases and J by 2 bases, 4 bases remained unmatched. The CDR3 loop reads CSVLGTGNQPQHF. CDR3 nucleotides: TGCAGCGTCTTGGGGACAGGCAATCAGCCCCAGCATTTT. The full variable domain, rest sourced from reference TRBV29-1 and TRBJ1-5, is SAVISQKPSRDICQRGTSLTIQCQVDSQVTMMFWYRQQPGQSLTLIATANQGSEATYESGFVIDKFPISRPNLTFSTLTVSNMSPEDSSIYLCSVLGTGNQPQHFGDGTRLSIL.

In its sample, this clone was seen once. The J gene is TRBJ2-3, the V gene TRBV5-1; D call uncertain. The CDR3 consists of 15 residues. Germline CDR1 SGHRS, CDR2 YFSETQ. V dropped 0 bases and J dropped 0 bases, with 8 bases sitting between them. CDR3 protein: CASSLVQHSTDTQYF. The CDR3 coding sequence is TGCGCCAGCAGCTTGGTACAGCATAGCACAGATACGCAGTATTTT.

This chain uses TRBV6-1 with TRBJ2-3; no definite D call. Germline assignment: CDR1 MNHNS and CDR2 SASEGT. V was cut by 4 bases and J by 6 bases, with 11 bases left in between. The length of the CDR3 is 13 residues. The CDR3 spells CASSAGFGDTQYF. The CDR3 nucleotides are TGTGCCAGCAGTGCGGGTTTTGGCGATACGCAGTATTTT.

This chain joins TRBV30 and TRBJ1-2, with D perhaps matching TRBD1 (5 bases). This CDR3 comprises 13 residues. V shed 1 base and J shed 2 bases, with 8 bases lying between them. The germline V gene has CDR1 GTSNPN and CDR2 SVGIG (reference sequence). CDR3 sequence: CAWSARQNYGYTF. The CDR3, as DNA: TGTGCCTGGAGTGCGAGACAGAACTATGGCTACACCTTC.

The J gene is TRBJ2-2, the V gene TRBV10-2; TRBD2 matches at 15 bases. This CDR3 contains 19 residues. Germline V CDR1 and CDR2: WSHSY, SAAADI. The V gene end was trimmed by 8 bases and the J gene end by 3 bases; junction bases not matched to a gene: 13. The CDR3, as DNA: TGCGCCAGCGTGGGCACGGGGACTAGCGGGGGGTCAGACACCGGGGAGCTGTTTTTT. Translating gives CASVGTGTSGGSDTGELFF.

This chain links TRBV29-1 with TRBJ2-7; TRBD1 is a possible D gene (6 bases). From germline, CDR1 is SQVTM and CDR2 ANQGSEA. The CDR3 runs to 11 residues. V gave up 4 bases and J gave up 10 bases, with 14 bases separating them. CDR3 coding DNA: TGCAGCGTTGGACCCGGGACAAGCCAGTACTTC. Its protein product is CSVGPGTSQYF.

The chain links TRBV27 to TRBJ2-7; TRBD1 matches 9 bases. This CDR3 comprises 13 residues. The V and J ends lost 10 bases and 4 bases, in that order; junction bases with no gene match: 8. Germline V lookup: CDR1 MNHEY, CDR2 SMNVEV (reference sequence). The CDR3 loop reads CATPDRGRYEQYF. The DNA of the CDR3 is TGTGCCACCCCTGACAGGGGGAGGTACGAGCAGTACTTC.